The sequence of this T cell receptor beta chain was determined in a study of T-cell reconstitution after alpha-beta-depleted transplantation in children. Trimming cost V 5 bases and J 3 bases, with 2 bases left between them. The CDR3 contains 10 residues. Germline lookup yields CDR1 DFQATT and CDR2 SNEGSKA (reference sequence). Notes on the study in general: Recipient T cells and thymic progenitors that survived gave rise to the high TCRbeta diversity observed at day 60 in some patients. Newly produced T cells mostly accounted for T-cell counts and diversity one year post-transplant. In patients about two months after transplant, alpha-beta T cells reportedly arose from several hundred expanded graft clones.

TCRbeta library preparation incorporated unique molecular identifiers. TCRdb recomputed calls from the PCR reads with MiXCR, one row per CDR3 protein. Here the sample spans around 270,000 distinct CDR3 sequences, roughly 9.1% being singletons. This clonotype was found many times. Its antigen remains unidentified. The sequence came from a boy younger than two with acute myeloid leukemia, due to receive a stem cell transplant. The material was PBMCs, obtained before TCRalphabeta/CD19-depleted stem cell transplant. The chain couples TRBV20-1 to TRBJ2-1; no definite D call. The CDR3 DNA reads as TGCAGTGCTCGCTACAATGAGCAGTTCTTC. Translating it yields CSARYNEQFF.